The clone carrying this TCR beta chain appeared once. V lost 0 bases and J lost 3; bases outside the gene matches: 5. CDR3 length: 15 amino acids. Germline assignment: CDR1 SGDLS and CDR2 YYNGEE. Only in-frame clones appear in the TCRdb table, and some are missing; sequencing was by immunoSEQ multiplex PCR. The profile shows 76,000 or so clones, around 85% of them singletons. The entry originates in a study of technical replicates of blood from a handful of donors. The chain combines TRBV9 with TRBJ2-5; 7 bases are shared with TRBD2. The TCR sequence derives from a human donor in good health. Some clones in this sample may be carry-over from other donors' samples. Sequencing was carried out using PBMCs. Here the CDR3 DNA reads TGTGCCAGCAGCGTAGAGCCTAGCGGAGAAGAGACCCAGTACTTC. Protein sequence: CASSVEPSGEETQYF.